Each of the 14 T cell receptor beta chains below was sequenced from the same sample in a study of T-cell reconstitution after alpha-beta-depleted transplantation in children. Unique molecular identifiers featured in how the TCRbeta library was prepared. TCRdb fed the PCR reads into MiXCR, producing one record per CDR3 protein. The sample carries about 540,000 distinct CDR3 sequences, around 17% recorded once. Material: PBMCs from the stem cell graft donor, obtained from the stem cell graft. Every receptor here comes from a human donor who donated a stem cell graft to a child with acute lymphoblastic leukemia.

This clonotype occurred a few times. This chain connects TRBV10-3 to TRBJ1-6; D unresolved. The germline V and J ends were trimmed by 3 bases and 11 bases, with 8 bases remaining between them. The CDR3 totals 12 residues. CDR1 is ENHRY, CDR2 SYGVKD, per germline. The chain's CDR3 is CAISDQYPPLHF. The CDR3 DNA follows: TGTGCCATCAGTGATCAATACCCACCCCTCCACTTT.

This clonotype appeared many times. The chain has TRBV6-1 and TRBJ2-7, with 7 bases lining up with TRBD1. In germline, CDR1 is MNHNS, CDR2 SASEGT. The CDR3 is made up of 15 amino acids. The trim removed 2 bases at V and 3 bases at J, leaving 7 bases unmatched. CDR3 region: CASSELLGTDYEQYF. Here the CDR3 DNA reads TGTGCCAGCAGTGAACTTCTCGGGACAGACTACGAGCAGTACTTC.

The genes are TRBV7-9 and TRBJ2-7; D possibly corresponds to TRBD2 (5 bases). V was clipped by 6 bases and J by 0 bases, with 12 bases between them. The CDR3 runs 14 residues. The germline V gene has CDR1 SEHNR and CDR2 FQNEAQ (reference sequence). This CDR3 is CASSKDGGSYEQYF. As DNA, the CDR3 is TGTGCCAGCAGTAAGGACGGAGGCTCCTACGAGCAGTACTTC.

This clonotype has only a few counts. The chain links TRBV9 to TRBJ2-1; a weak D match, TRBD2 (6 bases). CDR3 length: 16 residues. Germline CDR1 reads SGDLS; CDR2 reads YYNGEE. Trimming cost V 3 bases and J 3 bases, with 16 bases left between them. CDR3 residues: CASSGVGTSLYNEQFF. DNA of the CDR3: TGTGCCAGCAGCGGAGTCGGGACTTCCCTCTACAATGAGCAGTTCTTC.

The sample holds a few counts of this clonotype. Here the CDR3 reads CASSFRLADEQFF. CDR3 in DNA: TGTGCCAGCAGCTTCAGACTAGCGGATGAGCAGTTCTTC. The V gene is TRBV7-2, the J gene TRBJ2-1, with TRBD2 matching over 9 bases. In germline, CDR1 is SGHTA, CDR2 FQGNSA. Unmatched junction bases numbered 2, after V lost 3 bases and J lost 8 bases. The CDR3 runs 13 residues. The variable domain in full, with the rest retrieved from reference TRBV7-2 and TRBJ2-1, is GAGVSQSPSNKVTEKGKDVELRCDPISGHTALYWYRQSLGQGLEFLIYFQGNSAPDKSGLPSDRFSAERTGGSVSTLTIQRTQQEDSAVYLCASSFRLADEQFFGPGTRLTVL.

This clonotype was found a few times. This chain uses TRBV5-1 with TRBJ1-2; TRBD1 is a possible D gene (5 bases). Looked up from germline, CDR1 is SGHRS and CDR2 is YFSETQ. The V gene lost 4 bases and the J gene lost 10 bases, with 17 bases spanning the gap. The CDR3 has 13 amino acids. In nucleotides, the CDR3 is TGCGCCAGCAGCGGGACCGACCCTTTCGCCTACACCTTC. This encodes CASSGTDPFAYTF.

V usage is TRBV5-1 and J usage is TRBJ1-1, with 7 positions matching TRBD1. Germline V gives CDR1 SGHRS, CDR2 YFSETQ. The CDR3 has 12 residues. V lost 3 bases and J lost 8; bases outside the gene matches: 4. The CDR3 protein is CASSWDRREAFF. The DNA of the CDR3 is TGCGCCAGCAGCTGGGACAGAAGGGAAGCTTTCTTT.

The chain carries TRBV6-1 and TRBJ2-3; 7 bases fit TRBD2. Germline values: CDR1 MNHNS, CDR2 SASEGT. The CDR3 is 19 amino acids. V dropped 6 bases and J dropped 2; count of bases not matched to a gene: 20. CDR3 residues: CASRSQGWAGEGPTDTQYF. DNA for the CDR3: TGTGCCAGCAGGTCCCAAGGTTGGGCGGGAGAAGGCCCCACAGATACGCAGTATTTT.

This chain connects TRBV11-1 to TRBJ1-5; 8 bases are a match to TRBD1. Unmatched junction bases numbered 20, after V lost 1 base and J lost 9 bases. The CDR3 loop spans 19 amino acids. CDR1 and CDR2 from the germline V gene are SGHAT and FQDESV (reference sequence). In nucleotides, the CDR3 is TGTGCCAGCAGCTTAGAGGCAGGGGGCGGCCCCCTCCAATCATGGCCCCAGCATTTT. Translation gives CASSLEAGGGPLQSWPQHF.

This clonotype has a handful of counts. The V gene is TRBV25-1, the J gene TRBJ1-2; D unresolved. Trimming pared 3 bases from V and 5 bases from J, leaving 7 bases between. Germline V gives CDR1 MGHDK, CDR2 SYGVNS. The CDR3 is made up of 12 amino acids. CDR3 sequence (DNA): TGTGCCAGCAGTGACAGGCTTTATGGCTACACCTTC. Translated, it gives CASSDRLYGYTF.

This chain connects TRBV29-1 to TRBJ1-2; a weak D match, TRBD1 (5 bases). From germline, CDR1 is SQVTM and CDR2 ANQGSEA. Between the trimmed V and J ends, which lost 0 bases and 4 bases, there was a span of 12 bases. The length of the CDR3 is 14 residues. This CDR3 reads CSVEDPARAYGYTF. As DNA, the CDR3 is TGCAGCGTTGAAGACCCGGCCAGGGCCTATGGCTACACCTTC.

The rearrangement uses TRBV9 and TRBJ2-3; possible D gene TRBD1, 5 bases. The CDR3 totals 15 residues. Germline V gives CDR1 SGDLS, CDR2 YYNGEE. V was pared by 2 bases and J by 3 bases, with 13 bases between. The CDR3 spells CASSVGQGRTDTQYF. Written as DNA, the CDR3 is TGTGCCAGCAGCGTGGGGCAGGGTCGGACAGATACGCAGTATTTT.

In its sample, this clonotype was seen a few times. This chain links TRBV7-9 with TRBJ2-7; 7 nucleotides align to TRBD2. Germline CDR1 is SEHNR and CDR2 is FQNEAQ (reference sequence). The CDR3 runs 15 residues. Germline trimming cut 1 base from V and 7 bases from J; bases unmatched to any gene: 10. CDR3 bases: TGTGCCAGCAGCTTAGGGCGGGACTACCTTCGAGAGCAGTACTTC. It translates to CASSLGRDYLREQYF.

This clonotype was observed a few times. In nucleotides, the CDR3 is TGTGCCAGCAGTCCCCTCCCGGGACGTTCTAACTATGGCTACACCTTC. Protein: CASSPLPGRSNYGYTF. The gene calls are TRBV12-3 or TRBV12-4 and TRBJ1-2; D perhaps matches TRBD1 (5 bases). Trimming left V 5 bases short and J 0 bases short, with 16 bases between. The CDR3 has 16 amino acids.